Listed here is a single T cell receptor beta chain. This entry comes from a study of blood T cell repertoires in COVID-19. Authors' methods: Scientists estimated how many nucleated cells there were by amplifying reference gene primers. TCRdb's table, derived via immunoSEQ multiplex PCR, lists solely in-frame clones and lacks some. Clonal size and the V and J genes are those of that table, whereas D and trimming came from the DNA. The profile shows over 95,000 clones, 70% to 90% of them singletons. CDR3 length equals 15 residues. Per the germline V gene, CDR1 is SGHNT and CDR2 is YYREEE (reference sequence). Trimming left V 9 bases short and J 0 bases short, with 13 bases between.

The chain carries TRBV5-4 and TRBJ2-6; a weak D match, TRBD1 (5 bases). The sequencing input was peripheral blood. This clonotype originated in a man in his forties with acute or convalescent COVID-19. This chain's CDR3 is CATNRLLSGANVLTF. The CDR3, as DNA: TGTGCCACCAACAGGCTCCTCTCTGGGGCCAACGTCCTGACTTTC.